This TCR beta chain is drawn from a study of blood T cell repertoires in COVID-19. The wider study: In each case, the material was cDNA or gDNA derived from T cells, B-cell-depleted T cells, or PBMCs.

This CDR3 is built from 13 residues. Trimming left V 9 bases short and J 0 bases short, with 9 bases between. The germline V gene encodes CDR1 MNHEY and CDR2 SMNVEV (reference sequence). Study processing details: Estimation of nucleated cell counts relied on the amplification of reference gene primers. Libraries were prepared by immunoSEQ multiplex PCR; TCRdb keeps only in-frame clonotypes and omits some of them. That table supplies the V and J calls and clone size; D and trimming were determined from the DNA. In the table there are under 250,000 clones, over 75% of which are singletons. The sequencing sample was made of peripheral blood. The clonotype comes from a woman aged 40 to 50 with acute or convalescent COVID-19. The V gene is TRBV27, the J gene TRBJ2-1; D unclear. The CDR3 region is CASSAYSYNEQFF. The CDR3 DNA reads TGTGCCAGTTCTGCCTACTCCTACAATGAGCAGTTCTTC.